The next 15 T cell receptor beta chains were all read from a single sample in a study of CD8 T cells in ankylosing spondylitis. TCRdb re-derived calls from the 5' RACE reads in MiXCR, one entry per CDR3 protein. The sample contains under 250,000 distinct CDR3 sequences, over 8.5% of which appear only once. Sequenced sample: blood, either unsorted or a sorted T cell fraction (not recorded which). These receptors all stem from a male donor with ankylosing spondylitis or in good health (not recorded which).

In its sample, this clonotype was seen many times. The chain employs TRBV5-1 and TRBJ2-1; D gene unclear. CDR1 SGHRS and CDR2 YFSETQ come from the germline V gene. Trimming shortened V by 0 bases and J by 2 bases, and 6 bases separated the two germline ends. The CDR3 is 14 amino acids. The DNA for the CDR3 is TGCGCCAGCAGCTTGGAAGGACCCTACAATGAGCAGTTCTTC. Translation gives CASSLEGPYNEQFF.

This clonotype was recorded at least ten times. The chain joins TRBV5-1 to TRBJ2-1; D perhaps matches TRBD2 (6 bases). Trimming cost V 0 bases and J 0 bases, with 13 bases left between them. CDR1 and CDR2 from the germline V gene are SGHRS and YFSETQ. CDR3 size: 17 residues. The CDR3 spells CASSLEASVPSYNEQFF. CDR3 DNA sequence: TGCGCCAGCAGCTTGGAGGCTAGCGTACCCTCCTACAATGAGCAGTTCTTC.

This clonotype was found a few times. The genes are TRBV9 and TRBJ2-7; TRBD1 matches at 7 bases. This CDR3 is built from 15 residues. CDR1 SGDLS and CDR2 YYNGEE come from the germline V gene. The V and J ends lost 2 bases and 0 bases, in that order; junction bases with no gene match: 5. The CDR3 nucleotides read TGTGCCAGCAGCGTGGCAGGGGACAGCTCCTACGAGCAGTACTTC. Translating it yields CASSVAGDSSYEQYF.

The chain combines TRBV27 with TRBJ2-7, with 7 bases lining up with TRBD1. Trimming at V came to 4 bases and at J to 5 bases, leaving 11 bases not matched to a gene. CDR3 length equals 15 residues. The germline V gene has CDR1 MNHEY and CDR2 SMNVEV (reference sequence). Here the CDR3 DNA reads TGTGCCAGCAGTTCAATGCAAAACAGGGGCAACGAGCAGTACTTC. The encoded protein is CASSSMQNRGNEQYF.

In its sample, this clonotype was seen a few times. The rearrangement joins TRBV7-9 to TRBJ2-3; D may be TRBD2 (6 bases). V lost 5 bases and J lost 2, with 17 bases in between. The CDR3 is made up of 16 amino acids. Germline CDR1 reads SEHNR; CDR2 reads FQNEAQ (reference sequence). CDR3 DNA: TGTGCCAGCAGCGGCTTGGGGGGTGGGGACACAGATACGCAGTATTTT. The encoded protein is CASSGLGGGDTDTQYF.

This clonotype was seen many times. The chain employs TRBV5-5 and TRBJ1-5; D possibly corresponds to TRBD1 (5 bases). V was cut by 1 base and J by 2 bases, with 7 bases left in between. CDR1 and CDR2 (germline): SGHKS, YYEKEE (reference sequence). The CDR3 spans 14 residues. As DNA, the CDR3 is TGTGCCAGCAGCTTGACGACAGGCAATCAGCCCCAGCATTTT. It yields the protein CASSLTTGNQPQHF.

This clonotype was found many times. The rearrangement uses TRBV21-1 and TRBJ2-1; TRBD1 reflects the table's D call only, with no check against the DNA. TRBV21-1 is a listed pseudogene. The CDR3 spans 15 residues. The CDR3 coding sequence is TGTGCCAGCAGCAAAGAGGCCGGGAGTACAAATGAGCAGTTCTTC. Amino acids: CASSKEAGSTNEQFF.

This clonotype was counted ten times or more. This rearrangement joins TRBV24-1 to TRBJ2-1; 9 bases are shared with TRBD2. V dropped 5 bases and J dropped 4; count of bases not matched to a gene: 8. Germline-derived CDR1 and CDR2 are KGHDR and SFDVKD. The CDR3 is 16 residues long. DNA of the CDR3: TGTGCCACCAGTGGCTATCGCGCGGGGGGGTACAATGAGCAGTTCTTC. Protein sequence: CATSGYRAGGYNEQFF.

This clonotype was seen at least ten times. The rearrangement uses TRBV28 and TRBJ2-1; TRBD1 agrees at 12 bases. Germline CDR1 is MDHEN and CDR2 is SYDVKM. The CDR3 loop spans 14 amino acids. V was clipped by 8 bases and J by 8 bases; unmatched bases: 7. As DNA, the CDR3 is TGTGCCAGCCGGGACAGGGGGCGTATCCATGAGCAGTTCTTC. Protein sequence: CASRDRGRIHEQFF.

This clonotype showed up just once. The chain has TRBV4-2 and TRBJ2-1; D perhaps matches TRBD2 (5 bases). The germline V gene encodes CDR1 LGHNA and CDR2 YNFKEQ. Trimming pared 3 bases from V and 0 bases from J, leaving 6 bases between. The CDR3 loop spans 14 amino acids. CDR3 nucleotides: TGTGCCAGCAGCCATGAGGGCTCCTACAATGAGCAGTTCTTC. It encodes CASSHEGSYNEQFF.

This clonotype was counted ten times or more. This chain joins TRBV9 and TRBJ2-7, with 12 bases lining up with TRBD2. The germline gives CDR1 SGDLS, CDR2 YYNGEE. The trim removed 7 bases at V and 6 bases at J, leaving 8 bases unmatched. The CDR3 extends over 14 amino acids. The CDR3 sequence is CASGKTSGSTEQYF. In nucleotides, the CDR3 is TGTGCCAGCGGTAAGACTAGCGGGAGTACCGAGCAGTACTTC.

About this clonotype: At one of its ends the junction is not consistent with the germline gene, which may arise from a read error. This chain connects TRBV3-1 to TRBJ2-6; no clear D gene. The CDR3 loop spans 17 amino acids. Germline V gives CDR1 LGHDT, CDR2 YNNKEL (reference sequence). CDR3 in DNA: TGTGCCACCAGCCAAACTGCGTCAGTATCTGGGGCCAACGTCCTGACTTTC. Amino acids: CATSQTASVSGANVLTF.

V gene TRBV7-2 combines with J gene TRBJ2-7; D perhaps matches TRBD2 (6 bases). The germline gives CDR1 SGHTA, CDR2 FQGNSA. The V end lost 5 bases, the J end lost 4 bases, and 18 bases lay between the germline ends. The CDR3 is made up of 15 amino acids. The CDR3 reads CASSIMQTSLYEQYF. CDR3 nucleotide sequence: TGTGCCAGCAGCATTATGCAGACTAGTTTATACGAGCAGTACTTC.

This clonotype has at least ten counts. The chain links TRBV28 to TRBJ2-4; D might be TRBD1 (5 bases). Trimming pared 8 bases from V and 0 bases from J, leaving 11 bases between. This CDR3 is built from 14 residues. CDR1 is MDHEN and CDR2 is SYDVKM in the germline V gene. This chain's CDR3 is CASARVLAKNIQYF. The DNA of the CDR3 is TGTGCCAGCGCCAGGGTGTTAGCCAAAAACATTCAGTACTTC.

The genes are TRBV6-6 and TRBJ1-2; tentatively, D is TRBD1 (6 bases). CDR1 and CDR2 (germline): MNHNY, SVGAGI (reference sequence). There are 16 residues in the CDR3. V gave up 4 bases and J gave up 5 bases, with 20 bases separating them. CDR3 DNA: TGTGCCAGCAGTTCTACCGCCGGACAGAACACATATGGCTACACCTTC. This codes for CASSSTAGQNTYGYTF.